The subject of this entry is one T cell receptor beta chain. A second about 7 to 12 cycle PCR used barcoded and J-beta primers. All samples yielded 3 million or more CDR3-containing paired-end reads. A single record per CDR3 protein comes from TCRdb applying MiXCR to the 5' RACE reads. Of approximately 820,000 distinct CDR3 sequences listed, about 42% are singletons. This record comes from a study of blood T cells in healthy people across ages. V shed 0 bases and J 9 bases; nucleotides not matched to a gene: 5. CDR1 is MNHEY, CDR2 SVGEGT, per germline. CDR3 size: 15 residues. The people who gave samples were healthy Caucasians from Russia, aged roughly 6 to 100. Each donor supplied approximately 10 milliliters of peripheral blood. Each sample provided at least 5 micrograms of extracted total RNA.

The TCR originated in a man between 60 and 75 years old in good health. The chain is built from TRBV6-2 or TRBV6-3 and TRBJ1-6, with 7 bases aligning to TRBD1. The sequenced sample consisted of blood. The DNA of the CDR3 is TGTGCCAGCAGTTACTCGGGACAGCAGTCTTCACCCCTCCACTTT. This gives the protein CASSYSGQQSSPLHF.